Shown below are 17 T cell receptor beta chains from a single sample sequenced in a study of T cell clonotyping in hematopoietic cell transplantation. Assay: immunoSEQ multiplex PCR; the TCRdb copy retains only in-frame clones and omits some. The sample consists of some 35,000 clones, 85% to 95% of them appearing once. The sample's time point: recipient sample about 28 days before transplant, after cytoreduction. The sample here was peripheral blood mononuclear cells, taken before stem cell transplant. These receptors all come from a man aged 40-49 years with chronic myeloid leukemia. Some clones in this sample may be carry-over from other donors' samples.

The chain recombines TRBV27 with TRBJ1-1, with D tentatively TRBD1 (5 bases). CDR1 and CDR2 from the germline V gene are MNHEY and SMNVEV (reference sequence). The V end lost 3 bases, the J end lost 0 bases, and 11 bases lay between the germline ends. The CDR3 is 15 amino acids. The CDR3 protein is CASSFQGRMNTEAFF. The CDR3 DNA sequence: TGTGCCAGCAGTTTCCAGGGCAGAATGAACACTGAAGCTTTCTTT.

The V and J genes are TRBV6-1 and TRBJ1-1, with 10 bases that match TRBD1. Germline V CDR1 and CDR2: MNHNS, SASEGT. The CDR3 is 15 amino acids. V lost 8 bases and J lost 1; bases outside the gene matches: 7. CDR3 DNA sequence: TGTGCCAGCGGGGACAGGGGTTCCCCGAACACTGAAGCTTTCTTT. Its protein is CASGDRGSPNTEAFF.

This chain connects TRBV28 to TRBJ1-1; D is unresolved. Germline CDR1 MDHEN, CDR2 SYDVKM. CDR3 length: 12 residues. V lost 9 bases to trimming and J lost 1 base, with 9 bases between them. The CDR3 reads CASQWPNTEAFF. As DNA, the CDR3 is TGTGCCAGTCAATGGCCGAACACTGAAGCTTTCTTT.

The genes are TRBV28 and TRBJ2-7; D remains ambiguous. Deletions cut 7 bases from V and 3 bases from J, with 10 bases between. The CDR3 length is 12 residues. CDR1 is MDHEN and CDR2 is SYDVKM in the germline V gene. CDR3 region: CASNQDGYEQYF. The CDR3 nucleotides are TGTGCCAGCAACCAGGACGGCTACGAGCAGTACTTC.

This clone was recorded once. This chain connects TRBV15 to TRBJ2-5; tentatively, D is TRBD2 (7 bases). V gave up 6 bases and J gave up 2 bases, with 19 bases separating them. The CDR3 is made up of 16 amino acids. Germline lookup yields CDR1 LNHNV and CDR2 YYDKDF (reference sequence). The CDR3 coding sequence is TGTGCCACCAGACCCTTCGGGGGGCCACAACAAGAGACCCAGTACTTC. This encodes CATRPFGGPQQETQYF.

The chain is built from TRBV7-2 and TRBJ2-7; the D is unclear. With 6 bases removed from V and 2 bases from J, the gap between germline ends came to 5 bases. This CDR3 has 11 amino acids. Germline assignment: CDR1 SGHTA and CDR2 FQGNSA. CDR3 DNA: TGTGCCAGCAGTTCAACCTACGAGCAGTACTTC. Translation gives CASSSTYEQYF.

The gene calls are TRBV29-1 and TRBJ2-5; 8 nucleotides align to TRBD1. Germline V CDR1 and CDR2: SQVTM, ANQGSEA. The length of the CDR3 is 13 residues. V dropped 6 bases and J dropped 2; count of bases not matched to a gene: 5. The CDR3: CSVGQGGQETQYF. In nucleotides, the CDR3 is TGCAGCGTCGGACAGGGTGGACAAGAGACCCAGTACTTC.

This chain links TRBV6-1 with TRBJ2-5; the match to TRBD2 covers 10 bases. This CDR3 contains 21 residues. V was clipped by 2 bases and J by 4 bases; unmatched bases: 22. Per germline, CDR1 MNHNS and CDR2 SASEGT. CDR3: CASSEQLAGMVAGGWRETQYF. In DNA, the CDR3 is TGTGCCAGCAGTGAACAGCTGGCAGGGATGGTAGCGGGGGGATGGAGAGAGACCCAGTACTTC.

V gene TRBV7-3 combines with J gene TRBJ1-3; weak D call: TRBD1 (5 bases). V lost 5 bases, J lost 2 bases, and 16 bases lay in between. Germline-derived CDR1 and CDR2 are SGHTA and FQGTGA. The CDR3 has 16 amino acids. The CDR3 DNA follows: TGTGCCAGCAGCCTTGCCGGGGGGAATGCTGGAAACACCATATATTTT. Translated: CASSLAGGNAGNTIYF.

This chain links TRBV5-1 with TRBJ1-6; a weak D match, TRBD1 (6 bases). V lost 1 base, J lost 4 bases, and 12 bases lay in between. The CDR3 runs 16 residues. Looked up from germline, CDR1 is SGHRS and CDR2 is YFSETQ. In DNA form, the CDR3 reads TGCGCCAGCAGCTTGAGCCAGGGGTCTTATAATTCACCCCTCCACTTT. Translating it yields CASSLSQGSYNSPLHF. Looking up the rest from reference TRBV5-1 and TRBJ1-6 gives the full variable domain: KAGVTQTPRYLIKTRGQQVTLSCSPISGHRSVSWYQQTPGQGLQFLFEYFSETQRNKGNFPGRFSGRQFSNSRSEMNVSTLELGDSALYLCASSLSQGSYNSPLHFGNGTRLTVT.

The chain carries TRBV5-1 and TRBJ2-3; D remains unclear. The germline CDR1 and CDR2 sequences are SGHRS and YFSETQ. V was cut by 0 bases and J by 0 bases, with 11 bases left in between. The CDR3 totals 16 residues. DNA of the CDR3: TGCGCCAGCAGCTTGGATGTCTTTTCTAGCACAGATACGCAGTATTTT. It translates to CASSLDVFSSTDTQYF.

The chain is built from TRBV7-8 and TRBJ1-1; 9 bases match TRBD1. Germline V gene data show CDR1 as SGHVS and CDR2 as FQNEAQ. This CDR3 spans 16 amino acids. V shed 0 bases and J 11 bases; nucleotides not matched to a gene: 13. This CDR3 is CASSLAQTGGSGRAFF. Here the CDR3 DNA reads TGTGCCAGCAGCTTAGCTCAAACAGGGGGCTCTGGGAGGGCTTTCTTT.

This CDR3 reads CASSLAGGAGTDTQYF. As DNA, the CDR3 is TGTGCCAGCAGCTTAGCGGGTGGGGCCGGTACAGATACGCAGTATTTT. V gene TRBV7-2 combines with J gene TRBJ2-3; tentatively, D is TRBD1 (5 bases). Trimming cost V 0 bases and J 3 bases, with 13 bases left between them. The CDR3 has 16 residues. Looked up from germline, CDR1 is SGHTA and CDR2 is FQGNSA.

The genes are TRBV19 and TRBJ1-2; TRBD1 matches 7 bases. The germline V gene encodes CDR1 LNHDA and CDR2 SQIVND (reference sequence). The CDR3 consists of 15 residues. V was clipped by 6 bases and J by 8 bases; unmatched bases: 15. CDR3 region: CASSRQGSSLGGYTF. For the CDR3, the DNA is TGTGCCAGTAGCCGACAGGGATCTTCTCTCGGAGGCTACACCTTC.

The V call is TRBV27, the J call TRBJ1-3, with TRBD1 as a possible D gene (6 bases). The CDR3 covers 17 residues. V shed 2 bases and J shed 4 bases, with 18 bases lying between them. Germline values: CDR1 MNHEY, CDR2 SMNVEV (reference sequence). CDR3 sequence reads: CASSLAPRGAGGNTIYF. The CDR3 DNA reads TGTGCCAGCAGTTTAGCGCCGCGGGGGGCGGGAGGAAACACCATATATTTT.

This chain connects TRBV30 to TRBJ1-1, with a tentative D call TRBD1 (5 bases). Germline-derived CDR1 and CDR2 are GTSNPN and SVGIG (reference sequence). This CDR3 region has 13 residues. Trimming left V 0 bases short and J 8 bases short, with 13 bases between. The CDR3 protein is CAWSVTGAREAFF. In DNA, the CDR3 is TGTGCCTGGAGTGTCACCGGGGCTAGGGAAGCTTTCTTT.

V usage is TRBV30 and J usage is TRBJ2-6, with D unresolved. V lost 0 bases and J 6 bases, leaving 6 bases between the germline ends. The CDR3 has 13 residues. Per the germline V gene, CDR1 is GTSNPN and CDR2 is SVGIG (reference sequence). This chain's CDR3 is CAWSVLLANVLTF. As DNA, the CDR3 is TGTGCCTGGAGTGTACTTCTGGCCAACGTCCTGACTTTC.